This T cell receptor beta chain was captured by sequencing in a study of blood T cells in healthy people across ages (dated by TCRdb to between 2015 and 2016). For context, the study as a whole: In model experiments, roughly one uniquely barcoded TCR beta cDNA molecule per two T cells was captured by template switching. To track age-related changes in TCR beta repertoire diversity, the study relied on deep sequencing normalized with unique cDNA molecular identifiers. The donors were divided into four age groups: young (average around 16 years), middle-aged (under 40), aged (about 56) and long-lived (roughly 82). For two donors (one aged 18 to 30 and one aged 80 or older), the study analyzed two additional independent replicas of 1 million unique cDNA reads from the same blood draw. Overall study results and their limits: Estimates of total diversity based on one million sequenced T cells were considered lower bounds and underestimates. Observed TCR beta diversity per million T cells fell roughly linearly with age, and a significant reduction was already apparent by age around 40. There was a strong correlation between observed TCR beta diversity and the percentage of naive T cells measured by flow cytometry. Because the CMV infection status of the donors was unknown, age-related changes in expanded clonotypes may potentially have been confounded. Since profiling was done on bulk unsorted PBMCs, naive and antigen-experienced compartments could not be conclusively compared. Compared with the aged group, the long-lived group had more naive CD4+ T cells, fewer expanded clones and increased TCR diversity, a pattern suggesting age selection.

The donors were a few dozen Caucasian individuals from Russia, aged about 6 to 95 years, who were systemically healthy. Around 10 milliliters of peripheral blood were collected from each donor into EDTA-treated Vacutainer tubes. Ficoll-Paque density-gradient centrifugation was used to isolate PBMCs, with at least 6.5 million obtained per sample. Trizol reagent was used to extract total RNA from PBMCs, with at least 6 micrograms per sample. For every donor, an aliquot of PBMCs went through flow cytometry to measure the percentages of naive CD45RAhigh/CD27high T cells. V lost 0 bases and J lost 6 bases; the stretch between them is 9 bases long. CDR1 SGHAT and CDR2 FQDESV are derived from the germline V gene (reference sequence). Inclusive of the bounding cysteine and phenylalanine, the CDR3 is 13 residues long. The read is trimmed to its CDR3 DNA, 39 bases read in frame from base 1. Library creation used 5' RACE. For sequencing, an Illumina HiSeq 2500 was employed. The second PCR ran for about 6 to 12 cycles and used a J-beta primer mix along with a sample-barcoded 5' primer. A template-switch 5' adaptor carrying 12 random nucleotides introduced a unique molecular identifier onto each TCR beta cDNA molecule. Each sample yielded at least 3 million CDR3-containing paired-end reads. First-strand cDNA was synthesized from all RNA with the Mint cDNA synthesis kit, primed by a TRBC-specific oligonucleotide. All cDNA was treated with uracil-DNA glycosylase and then went through a first 18-cycle PCR with the universal primers M1SS and BC2_uni_R. On the study's bioinformatics: Normalization of each sample was performed by random selection of 1 million high-quality reads, each carrying a distinct molecular identifier. Instead of being binned into consensus sequences, reads with shared molecular identifiers were discarded. CDR3 identification, clonotype clustering and error correction used MiTCR with a Q25 quality threshold and the strictest error-elimination algorithm. A nonparametric unseen species model with Euler transformation was used to estimate lower-bound total TCR beta diversity. In TCRdb, the public reads were trimmed at Q25 with fastp and aligned with MiXCR, with productive beta chains retained. Identical CDR3 proteins give one entry, which carries the most common genes and DNA. These V and J calls are TCRdb output, not the study's own analysis. This sample gives over 700,000 distinct CDR3 sequences in total; 20% to 25% of them show up just once. The ten largest clones represent roughly 9% of the sample.

Concerning this clonotype itself: The antigen it recognizes is unknown. Nothing much larger sits one base from this clone, and base qualities are not available.

The sample also formed part of further work on T cells of mothers and their children. From that second study: Donors were nine systemically healthy Caucasian individuals: three mothers and their six children. cDNA synthesis consumed the entire amount of extracted RNA, loaded at 1.5 ug RNA in each 15 ul reaction. Sample barcodes and 2-4 random nucleotides were added via the M1S primer in the second PCR. Over 8 million TCR beta CDR3 reads were obtained for each mother, and 3 million to 3.5 million reads were obtained for each child. Thymic selection similarly shapes TCR recombination output in related and unrelated pairs, with minor effect from inherited differences. Related mother-child pairs always showed normalized repertoire overlap that was slightly higher than in unrelated mother-child pairs, though the difference was never significant. Persistent microchimeric T cell clones were not detected, at a sensitivity of about 100 clones per million clonotypes. In the study, deep NGS was used to compare the TCR beta repertoires of mothers and children, and features distinguishing related mother-child pairs from unrelated individuals were sought. On average, the children were about 10 +/- 4 years old, while the mothers were 40 +/- 4 years old. After adapters were ligated using NEBNext reagents, the libraries underwent 100+100 nt paired-end sequencing on an Illumina HiSeq 2000. To prevent cross-contamination, the mother and child libraries were prepared one month apart and sequenced in separate runs. For each donor, between roughly 500,000 and 2,200,000 distinct TCR beta clonotypes were identified. Naive TCR beta clonotypes were estimated from low-frequency clonotypes matched to each donor's FACS-determined naive share, without sorting.

The rearranged segments are TRBV11-1 and TRBJ2-7; a confident D gene designation cannot be given. Sequenced: blood. This TCR derives from a boy aged 5-17 years in good health. The nucleotide sequence is given as TGTGCCAGCAGCTTAGCGGAGCAGATCGAGCAGTACTTC. This yields the protein CASSLAEQIEQYF.